This T cell receptor (beta chain) comes out of a study of shared clonotypes between healthy human individuals. Germline-derived CDR1 and CDR2 are MNHEY and SVGAGI. J lost 5 bases, V lost 7 bases, and 7 bases had no gene match. This CDR3 is 15 amino acids long. With respect to this clone: Its antigen is undetermined.

In the authors' methods: ImmunoSEQ only sent back junction sequences with no quality scores, so filtering was done differently. Generated by immunoSEQ multiplex PCR, the TCRdb table keeps only in-frame clones and is missing some. V and J calls and clone size are copied from that table; D and trimming were computed from the DNA. The sample includes over a million clones, roughly 96% seen only once; the top ten take approximately 1.1%. Study results and limitations: Researchers found naive subsets generally carried larger estimated richness than memory subsets. Around 5.4% of naive CD4 clonotypes were common to a handful of donors.

This chain uses TRBV6-5 with TRBJ2-1, with 11 bases aligning to TRBD2. The sample taken for sequencing was naive CD4+ T cells sorted from blood. As to subset: CD45RA+ positively selected. This receptor was obtained from a man aged 25 to 40 in good health. The CDR3 region is CASTLLAGGNNEQFF. CDR3 nucleotide sequence: TGTGCCAGCACTCTATTAGCGGGAGGGAACAATGAGCAGTTCTTC.